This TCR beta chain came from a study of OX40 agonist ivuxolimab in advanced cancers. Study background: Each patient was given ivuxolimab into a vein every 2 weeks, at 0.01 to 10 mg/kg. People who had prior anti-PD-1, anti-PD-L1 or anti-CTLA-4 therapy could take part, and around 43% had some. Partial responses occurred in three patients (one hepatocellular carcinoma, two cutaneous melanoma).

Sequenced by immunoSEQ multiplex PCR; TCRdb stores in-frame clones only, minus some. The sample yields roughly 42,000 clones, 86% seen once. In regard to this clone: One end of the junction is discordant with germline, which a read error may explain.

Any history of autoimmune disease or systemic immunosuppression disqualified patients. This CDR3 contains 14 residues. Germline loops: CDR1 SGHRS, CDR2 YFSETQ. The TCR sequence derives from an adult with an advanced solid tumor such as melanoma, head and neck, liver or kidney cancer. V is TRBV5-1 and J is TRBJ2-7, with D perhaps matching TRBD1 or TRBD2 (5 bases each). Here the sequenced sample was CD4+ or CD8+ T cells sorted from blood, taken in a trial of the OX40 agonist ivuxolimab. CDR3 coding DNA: TGCGCCAGCGGCTTGAGGGGACCCAACGACGAGCAGTACTTC. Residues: CASGLRGPNDEQYF.